The sequence of this T cell receptor beta chain was determined in a study of cytomegalovirus exposure and HLA in healthy donors. Study-level information: Genetic ancestry analysis placed around 76% of the 300 to 500 donors that were genotyped in the Caucasian-associated cluster. Study observations and caveats: For most TCR beta V segments, an earlier analysis put the productive rate at about 90% or about 30% of the time.

This CDR3 spans 17 amino acids. Germline V CDR1 and CDR2: ENHRY, SYGVKD. The ends lost 6 bases at V and 0 bases at J; junction bases unmatched: 5. Amplification used 60 Vbeta primers and 13 Jbeta primers. Clones were read by immunoSEQ multiplex PCR, and TCRdb kept only the in-frame ones, dropping some. The table shows 60,000 to 75,000 clones, with about two thirds occurring only once. Of note for this clone: Its specificity is not known.

The source material was PBMCs. The rearrangement links TRBV10-3 to TRBJ2-2, with 12 bases lining up with TRBD2. The source is a woman aged 40-49 years in good health and CMV-seropositive. The CDR3 loop reads CAIRTTSGGPNTGELFF. In nucleotides, the CDR3 is TGTGCCATCAGGACGACTAGCGGGGGACCGAACACCGGGGAGCTGTTTTTT.